This T cell receptor beta chain was found in a study of long-term antiretroviral therapy in people with HIV. Study summary: Collection dates of the earliest samples fall about a decade before the 2015 immediate-ART recommendation.

Sequencing relied on immunoSEQ assay v3.0, run at survey level. The protocol was immunoSEQ multiplex PCR, while the TCRdb copy is restricted to in-frame clones and leaves out a portion. The repertoire holds over 15,000 clones, with around 91% as singletons. This CDR3 is 14 amino acids long. The V end was cut by 3 bases, the J end by 0 bases, with 6 bases between. Germline loops: CDR1 LNHDA, CDR2 SQIVND (reference sequence). On this clone: Its matching antigen is unknown.

Whole-study findings and limits: The repertoire was dominated at all time points by clones expanded before ART. HIV repertoire CDR3 lengths ranged less widely than those of controls.

The chain carries TRBV19 and TRBJ2-1; possibly TRBD1 for D (6 bases). This TCR came from a man aged 50 to 60 with HIV. Sequencing used unsorted PBMCs, obtained 3 years after starting antiretroviral therapy. The CDR3 DNA reads as TGTGCCAGTAGTATGGGGGCCTCCTACAATGAGCAGTTCTTC. This gives the protein CASSMGASYNEQFF.